This T cell receptor (beta chain) was captured in a study of blood T cell repertoires in COVID-19. The wider study: PBMCs, B-cell-depleted T cells, or T cells were the source of the cDNA or gDNA that made up the material.

In the original workflow: Amplification of reference gene primers provided the estimated nucleated cell counts. Sequencing was performed with immunoSEQ multiplex PCR; in TCRdb, only in-frame clones are kept and a portion is missing. That table furnishes V, J and clone size, whereas the DNA furnished D and trimming. The table lists 97,000 or so clones, 87% of them singletons. Trimming cost V 4 bases and J 7 bases, with 13 bases left between them. CDR3 length equals 13 residues. Germline assignment: CDR1 LNHDA and CDR2 SQIVND (reference sequence). The J gene is TRBJ1-1, the V gene TRBV19; maybe TRBD1 (6 bases). Sequencing was done on a sample of peripheral blood. The clonotype originates from a man aged 50-60 years with active COVID-19. CDR3 sequence: CASSRVQGSEAFF. In nucleotides, the CDR3 is TGTGCCAGTAGTAGGGTACAGGGTAGTGAAGCTTTCTTT.